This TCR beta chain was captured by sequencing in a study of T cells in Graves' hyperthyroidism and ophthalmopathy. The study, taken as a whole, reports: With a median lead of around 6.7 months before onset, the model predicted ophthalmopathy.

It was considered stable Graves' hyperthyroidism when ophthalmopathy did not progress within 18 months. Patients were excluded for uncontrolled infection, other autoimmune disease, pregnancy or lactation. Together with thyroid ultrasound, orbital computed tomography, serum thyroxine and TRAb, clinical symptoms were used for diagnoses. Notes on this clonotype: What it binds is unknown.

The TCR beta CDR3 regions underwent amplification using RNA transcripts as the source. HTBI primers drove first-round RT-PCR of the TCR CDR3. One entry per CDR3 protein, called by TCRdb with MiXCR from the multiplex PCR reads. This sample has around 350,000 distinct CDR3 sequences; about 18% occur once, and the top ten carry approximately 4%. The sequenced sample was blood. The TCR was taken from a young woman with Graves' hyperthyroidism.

The CDR3 spells CAISGEDYGYTF. CDR3 in DNA: TGTGCCATCAGCGGCGAAGACTATGGCTACACCTTC. The chain joins TRBV28 to TRBJ1-2, with unresolved D. Germline CDR1 reads MDHEN; CDR2 reads SYDVKM. This CDR3 has 12 residues. V shed 10 bases and J shed 3 bases, with 12 bases lying between them.